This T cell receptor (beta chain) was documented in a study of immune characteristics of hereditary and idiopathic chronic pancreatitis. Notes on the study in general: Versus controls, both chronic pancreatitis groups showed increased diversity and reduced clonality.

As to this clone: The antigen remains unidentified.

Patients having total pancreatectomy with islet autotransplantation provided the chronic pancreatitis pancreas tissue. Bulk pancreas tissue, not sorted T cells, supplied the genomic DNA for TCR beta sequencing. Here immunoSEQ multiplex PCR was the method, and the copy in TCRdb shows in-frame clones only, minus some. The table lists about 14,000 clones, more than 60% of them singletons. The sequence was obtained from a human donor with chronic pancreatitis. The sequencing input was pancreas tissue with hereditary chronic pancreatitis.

As DNA, the CDR3 is TGTGCCACAAGCCCCCGTGACAATGAGCAGTTCTTC. Its protein is CATSPRDNEQFF. The chain joins TRBV3-1 (or the pseudogene TRBV3-2) to TRBJ2-1; D call uncertain. V lost 10 bases and J 5 bases, leaving 12 bases between the germline ends. Germline assignment: CDR1 LGHDT and CDR2 YNNKEL (reference sequence). This CDR3 is built from 12 residues.